These 11 T cell receptor beta chains were all obtained from the same sample, sequenced in a study of beta chain features in type 1 diabetes. Sequenced material consisted of expressed TCRB transcripts (all of the isolated RNA was reverse transcribed). Generated by immunoSEQ multiplex PCR, the TCRdb table keeps only in-frame clones and is missing some. The table has about 260,000 clones, around 68% seen once; the top ten hold around 0.05%. Specimen: naive CD4+ T cells from blood. Receptors originate from a man aged 30 to 45 in good health.

V is TRBV30 and J is TRBJ1-4; possibly TRBD1 for D (5 bases). Trimming stripped 0 bases from V and 6 bases from J, with 11 bases between. CDR1 and CDR2 from the germline V gene are GTSNPN and SVGIG (reference sequence). CDR3 length equals 14 residues. The CDR3 nucleotides are TGTGCCTGGAGTGTAGGTGGGGGAGATGAAAAACTGTTTTTT. It codes for CAWSVGGGDEKLFF.

The chain links TRBV30 to TRBJ2-2; 7 bases are a match to TRBD2. The V gene's germline CDR1 is GTSNPN and CDR2 SVGIG (reference sequence). Trimming took 2 bases from V and 7 from J; bases not matched to a gene: 4. The CDR3 is 13 residues long. The DNA for the CDR3 is TGTGCCTGGAGTCCTCGGACTAGCGGGGAGCTGTTTTTT. Protein sequence: CAWSPRTSGELFF.

This clone was detected once. The gene calls are TRBV6-5 and TRBJ2-3; D unclear. Deletions cut 4 bases from V and 9 bases from J, with 11 bases between. Germline values: CDR1 MNHEY, CDR2 SVGAGI. The CDR3 loop spans 12 amino acids. The CDR3 DNA reads TGTGCCAGCAGTTCAAACGGTCCGACGCAGTATTTT. Its translation is CASSSNGPTQYF.

For this clone: This CDR3 is also generated by other DNA sequences in the sample. The rearrangement uses TRBV29-1 and TRBJ1-1; D gene uncertain. V was pared by 3 bases and J by 0 bases, with 5 bases between. Per the germline V gene, CDR1 is SQVTM and CDR2 is ANQGSEA. This CDR3 comprises 12 residues. CDR3 sequence: CSVDSLNTEAFF. DNA of the CDR3: TGCAGCGTTGATTCGCTGAACACTGAAGCTTTCTTT.

The J gene is TRBJ1-1, the V gene TRBV30; 8 positions agree with TRBD1. The length of the CDR3 is 13 residues. From germline, CDR1 is GTSNPN and CDR2 SVGIG (reference sequence). The junction had 4 bases not matched to a gene; V was cut back by 3 bases and J by 4 bases. CDR3 sequence: CAWRQGARTEAFF. Written as DNA, the CDR3 is TGTGCCTGGAGGCAGGGGGCGCGCACTGAAGCTTTCTTT.

The chain is built from TRBV6-5 and TRBJ2-7; no definite D call. This CDR3 has 16 amino acids. V shed 0 bases and J shed 0 bases, with 12 bases lying between them. The V gene's germline CDR1 is MNHEY and CDR2 SVGAGI. CDR3 sequence (DNA): TGTGCCAGCAGTTACTCGCTGGCAGGTAGCTCCTACGAGCAGTACTTC. Protein: CASSYSLAGSSYEQYF.

The V call is TRBV15, the J call TRBJ2-1, with D perhaps TRBD2 (5 bases). The germline V gene has CDR1 LNHNV and CDR2 YYDKDF (reference sequence). The CDR3 runs 15 residues. V shed 1 base and J shed 8 bases, with 15 bases lying between them. DNA of the CDR3: TGTGCCACCAGCAGAGTGGTTTCCGGGGAGCATGAGCAGTTCTTC. Translation gives CATSRVVSGEHEQFF.

The chain has TRBV19 and TRBJ2-5; D unresolved. CDR3 length: 12 amino acids. Germline values: CDR1 LNHDA, CDR2 SQIVND (reference sequence). V was clipped by 3 bases and J by 2 bases, with 4 bases between them. The DNA for the CDR3 is TGTGCCAGTAGTATGAAGCAAGAGACCCAGTACTTC. It is translated as CASSMKQETQYF.

There are a few counts of this clone. J is TRBJ1-5 and V is TRBV2; D ambiguous. Looked up from germline, CDR1 is SNHLY and CDR2 is FYNNEI. The CDR3 is made up of 16 amino acids. V was cut by 0 bases and J by 0 bases, with 9 bases left in between. CDR3 in amino acids: CASSEARLHSNQPQHF. DNA for the CDR3: TGTGCCAGCAGTGAAGCGCGACTACATAGCAATCAGCCCCAGCATTTT. Together with reference TRBV2 and TRBJ1-5, the CDR3 gives the full variable domain: EPEVTQTPSHQVTQMGQEVILRCVPISNHLYFYWYRQILGQKVEFLVSFYNNEISEKSEIFDDQFSVERPDGSNFTLKIRSTKLEDSAMYFCASSEARLHSNQPQHFGDGTRLSIL.

The V and J genes are TRBV7-9 and TRBJ1-2; D might be TRBD1 (6 bases). V was cut by 5 bases and J by 3 bases, with 16 bases left in between. The CDR3 is made up of 15 amino acids. Germline CDR1 reads SEHNR; CDR2 reads FQNEAQ (reference sequence). CDR3 nucleotides: TGTGCCAGCAGCCCGGGGGGGGCTGGAGACTATGGCTACACCTTC. Amino acids: CASSPGGAGDYGYTF.

This chain joins TRBV19 and TRBJ2-7; the match to TRBD1 covers 9 bases. CDR1 LNHDA and CDR2 SQIVND come from the germline V gene (reference sequence). This CDR3 has 14 amino acids. V lost 5 bases and J lost 6; bases outside the gene matches: 8. CDR3 protein: CASSVGTGRFEQYF. The CDR3, as DNA: TGTGCCAGTAGTGTCGGGACAGGGCGTTTCGAGCAGTACTTC. The complete variable domain, with remaining parts taken from reference TRBV19 and TRBJ2-7, reads DGGITQSPKYLFRKEGQNVTLSCEQNLNHDAMYWYRQDPGQGLRLIYYSQIVNDFQKGDIAEGYSVSREKKESFPLTVTSAQKNPTAFYLCASSVGTGRFEQYFGPGTRLTVT.